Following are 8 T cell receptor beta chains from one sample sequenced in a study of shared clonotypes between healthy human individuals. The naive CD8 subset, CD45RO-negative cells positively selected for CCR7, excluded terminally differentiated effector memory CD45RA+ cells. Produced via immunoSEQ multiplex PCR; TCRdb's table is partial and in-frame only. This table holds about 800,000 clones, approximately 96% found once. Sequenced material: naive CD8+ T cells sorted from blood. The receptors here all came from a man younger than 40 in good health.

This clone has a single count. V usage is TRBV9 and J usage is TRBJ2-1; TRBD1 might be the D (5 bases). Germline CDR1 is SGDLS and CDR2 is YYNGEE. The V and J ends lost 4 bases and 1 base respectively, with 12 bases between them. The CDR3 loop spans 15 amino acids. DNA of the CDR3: TGTGCCAGCAGCCCCGACAGTGATTCCTACAATGAGCAGTTCTTC. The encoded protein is CASSPDSDSYNEQFF.

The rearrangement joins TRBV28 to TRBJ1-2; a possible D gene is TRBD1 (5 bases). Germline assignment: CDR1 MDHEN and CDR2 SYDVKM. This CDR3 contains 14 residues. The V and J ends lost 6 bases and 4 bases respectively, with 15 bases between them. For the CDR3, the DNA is TGTGCCAGCAGACCTTCTTTCCAGGGCTATGGCTACACCTTC. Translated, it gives CASRPSFQGYGYTF.

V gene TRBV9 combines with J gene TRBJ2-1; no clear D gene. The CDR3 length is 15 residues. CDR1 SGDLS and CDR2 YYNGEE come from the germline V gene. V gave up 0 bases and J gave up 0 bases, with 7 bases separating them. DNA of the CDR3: TGTGCCAGCAGCGTAGATACCAGCTCCTACAATGAGCAGTTCTTC. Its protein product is CASSVDTSSYNEQFF.

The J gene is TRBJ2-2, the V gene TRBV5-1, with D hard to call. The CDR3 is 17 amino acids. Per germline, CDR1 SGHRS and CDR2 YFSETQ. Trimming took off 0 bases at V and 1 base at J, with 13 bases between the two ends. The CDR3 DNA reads TGCGCCAGCAGCTTGGAACTGGGGTTAAGGAACACCGGGGAGCTGTTTTTT. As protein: CASSLELGLRNTGELFF.

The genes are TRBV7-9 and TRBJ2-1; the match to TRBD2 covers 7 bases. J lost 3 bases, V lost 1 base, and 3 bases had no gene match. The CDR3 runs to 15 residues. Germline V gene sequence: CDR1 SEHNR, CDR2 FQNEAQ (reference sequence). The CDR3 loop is CASSLDPSGYNEQFF. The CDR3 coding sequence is TGTGCCAGCAGCTTAGATCCTAGCGGCTACAATGAGCAGTTCTTC.

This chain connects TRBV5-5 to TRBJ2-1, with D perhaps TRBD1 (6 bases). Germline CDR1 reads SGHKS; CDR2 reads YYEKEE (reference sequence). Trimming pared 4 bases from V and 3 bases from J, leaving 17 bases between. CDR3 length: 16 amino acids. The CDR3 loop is CASSLTDRSHYNEQFF. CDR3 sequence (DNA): TGTGCCAGCAGCCTTACTGACAGGAGCCACTACAATGAGCAGTTCTTC. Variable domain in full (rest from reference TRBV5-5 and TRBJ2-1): DAGVTQSPTHLIKTRGQQVTLRCSPISGHKSVSWYQQVLGQGPQFIFQYYEKEERGRGNFPDRFSARQFPNYSSELNVNALLLGDSALYLCASSLTDRSHYNEQFFGPGTRLTVL.

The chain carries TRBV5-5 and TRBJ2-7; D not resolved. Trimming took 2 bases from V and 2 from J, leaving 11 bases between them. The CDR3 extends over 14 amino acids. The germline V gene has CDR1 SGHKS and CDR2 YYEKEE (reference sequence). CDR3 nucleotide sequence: TGTGCCAGCAGCTTCGGACCTGAGGCCTACGAGCAGTACTTC. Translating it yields CASSFGPEAYEQYF.

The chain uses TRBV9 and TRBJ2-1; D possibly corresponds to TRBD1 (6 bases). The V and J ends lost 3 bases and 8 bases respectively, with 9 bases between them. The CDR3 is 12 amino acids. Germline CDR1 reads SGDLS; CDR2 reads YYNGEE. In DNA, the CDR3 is TGTGCCAGCAGCGGGCGACAGGATGAGCAGTTCTTC. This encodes CASSGRQDEQFF.